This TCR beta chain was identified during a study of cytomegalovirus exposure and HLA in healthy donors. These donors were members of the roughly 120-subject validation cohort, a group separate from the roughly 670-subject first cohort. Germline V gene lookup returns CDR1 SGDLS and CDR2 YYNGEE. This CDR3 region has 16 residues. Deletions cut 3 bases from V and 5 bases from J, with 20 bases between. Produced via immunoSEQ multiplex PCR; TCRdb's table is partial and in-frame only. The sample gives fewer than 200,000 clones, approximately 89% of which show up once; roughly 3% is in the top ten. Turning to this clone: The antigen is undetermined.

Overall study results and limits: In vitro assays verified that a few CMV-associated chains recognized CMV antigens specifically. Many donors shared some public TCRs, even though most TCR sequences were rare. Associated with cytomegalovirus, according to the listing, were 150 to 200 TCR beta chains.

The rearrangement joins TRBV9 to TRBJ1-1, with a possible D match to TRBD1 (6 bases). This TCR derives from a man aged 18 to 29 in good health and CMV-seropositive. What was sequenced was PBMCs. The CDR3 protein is CASSAGVGRGETEAFF. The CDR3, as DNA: TGTGCCAGCAGCGCCGGTGTCGGCAGGGGAGAGACTGAAGCTTTCTTT.